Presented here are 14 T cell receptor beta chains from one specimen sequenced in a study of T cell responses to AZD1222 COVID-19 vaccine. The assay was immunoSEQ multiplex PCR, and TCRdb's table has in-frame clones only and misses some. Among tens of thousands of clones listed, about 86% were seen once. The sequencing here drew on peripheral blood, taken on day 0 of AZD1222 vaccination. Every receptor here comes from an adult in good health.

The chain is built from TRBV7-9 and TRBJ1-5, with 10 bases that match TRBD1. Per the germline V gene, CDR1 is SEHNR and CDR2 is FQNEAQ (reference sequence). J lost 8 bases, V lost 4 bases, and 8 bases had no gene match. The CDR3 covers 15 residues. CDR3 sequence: CASSWDRGTVEPQHF. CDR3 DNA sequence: TGTGCCAGCAGCTGGGACAGGGGAACGGTAGAGCCCCAGCATTTT.

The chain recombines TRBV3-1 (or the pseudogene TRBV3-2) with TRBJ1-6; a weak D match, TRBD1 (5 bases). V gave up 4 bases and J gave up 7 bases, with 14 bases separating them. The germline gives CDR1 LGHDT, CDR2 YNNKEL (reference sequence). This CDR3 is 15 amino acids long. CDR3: CASSPRGVRNSPLHF. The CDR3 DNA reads TGTGCCAGCAGCCCCCGGGGGGTACGGAATTCACCCCTCCACTTT.

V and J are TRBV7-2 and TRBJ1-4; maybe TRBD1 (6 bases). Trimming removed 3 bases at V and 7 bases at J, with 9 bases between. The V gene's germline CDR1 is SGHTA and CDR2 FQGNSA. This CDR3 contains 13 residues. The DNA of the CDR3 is TGTGCCAGCAGCTTGAGGACAGTTGAAAAACTGTTTTTT. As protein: CASSLRTVEKLFF.

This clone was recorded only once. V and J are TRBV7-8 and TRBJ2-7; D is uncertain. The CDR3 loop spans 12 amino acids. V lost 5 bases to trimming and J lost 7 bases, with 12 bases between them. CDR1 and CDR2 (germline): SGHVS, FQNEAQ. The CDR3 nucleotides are TGTGCCAGCAGCCTGGCCGTTTGGGAGCAGTACTTC. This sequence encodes CASSLAVWEQYF.

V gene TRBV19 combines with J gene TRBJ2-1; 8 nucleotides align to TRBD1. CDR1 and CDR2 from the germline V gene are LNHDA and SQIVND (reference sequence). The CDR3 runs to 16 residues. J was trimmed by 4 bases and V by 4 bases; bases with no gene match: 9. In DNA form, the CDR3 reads TGTGCCAGTAGTAGGACCCAGGGACAGGAATACAATGAGCAGTTCTTC. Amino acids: CASSRTQGQEYNEQFF.

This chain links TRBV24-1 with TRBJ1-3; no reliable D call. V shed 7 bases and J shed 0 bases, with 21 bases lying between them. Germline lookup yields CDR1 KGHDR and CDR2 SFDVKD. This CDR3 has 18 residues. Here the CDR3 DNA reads TGTGCCACCAGGTCCACCCATGACGTGCCCAGCTCTGGAAACACCATATATTTT. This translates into CATRSTHDVPSSGNTIYF.

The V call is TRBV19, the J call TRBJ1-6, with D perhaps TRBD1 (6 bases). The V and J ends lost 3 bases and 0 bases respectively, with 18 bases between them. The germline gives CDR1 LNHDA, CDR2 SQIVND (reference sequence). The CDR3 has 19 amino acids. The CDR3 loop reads CASSIPKTGTSSYNSPLHF. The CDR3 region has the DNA TGTGCCAGTAGTATCCCCAAAACAGGGACGAGCTCCTATAATTCACCCCTCCACTTT. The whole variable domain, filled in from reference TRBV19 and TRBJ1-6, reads DGGITQSPKYLFRKEGQNVTLSCEQNLNHDAMYWYRQDPGQGLRLIYYSQIVNDFQKGDIAEGYSVSREKKESFPLTVTSAQKNPTAFYLCASSIPKTGTSSYNSPLHFGNGTRLTVT.

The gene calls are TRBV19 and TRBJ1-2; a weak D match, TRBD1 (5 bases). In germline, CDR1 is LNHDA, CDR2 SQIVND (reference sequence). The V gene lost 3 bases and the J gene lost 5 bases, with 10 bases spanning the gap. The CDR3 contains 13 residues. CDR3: CASSIRAGYGYTF. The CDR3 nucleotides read TGTGCCAGTAGTATCCGGGCAGGGTATGGCTACACCTTC.

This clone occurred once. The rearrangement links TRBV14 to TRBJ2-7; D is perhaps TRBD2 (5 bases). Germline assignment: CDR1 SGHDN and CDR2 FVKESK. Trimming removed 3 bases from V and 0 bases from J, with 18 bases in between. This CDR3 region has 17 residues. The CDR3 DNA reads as TGTGCCAGCAGCCACGGGATTCTCGGCACGGACTCCTACGAGCAGTACTTC. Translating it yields CASSHGILGTDSYEQYF.

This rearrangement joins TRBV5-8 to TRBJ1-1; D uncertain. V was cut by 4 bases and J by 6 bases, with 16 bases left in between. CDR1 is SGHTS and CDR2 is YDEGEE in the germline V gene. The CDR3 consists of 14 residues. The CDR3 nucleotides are TGTGCCAGCAGCCCCGAAAGATGGGCGGCTGAAGCTTTCTTT. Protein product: CASSPERWAAEAFF. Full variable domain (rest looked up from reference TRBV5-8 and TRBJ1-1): EAGVTQSPTHLIKTRGQQATLRCSPISGHTSVYWYQQALGLGLQFLLWYDEGEERNRGNFPPRFSGRQFPNYSSELNVNALELEDSALYLCASSPERWAAEAFFGQGTRLTVV.

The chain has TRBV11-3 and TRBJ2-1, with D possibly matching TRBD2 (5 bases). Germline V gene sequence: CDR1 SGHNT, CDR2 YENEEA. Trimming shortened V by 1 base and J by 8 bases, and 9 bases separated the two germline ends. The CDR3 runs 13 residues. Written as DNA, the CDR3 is TGTGCCAGCAGCTTAGGCGGGTGGGATGAGCAGTTCTTC. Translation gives CASSLGGWDEQFF.

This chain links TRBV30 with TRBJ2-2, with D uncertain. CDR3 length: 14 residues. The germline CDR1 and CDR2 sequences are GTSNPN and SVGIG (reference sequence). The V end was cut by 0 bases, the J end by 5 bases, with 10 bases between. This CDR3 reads CAWSVLAQTGELFF. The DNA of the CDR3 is TGTGCCTGGAGTGTTTTGGCCCAGACCGGGGAGCTGTTTTTT.

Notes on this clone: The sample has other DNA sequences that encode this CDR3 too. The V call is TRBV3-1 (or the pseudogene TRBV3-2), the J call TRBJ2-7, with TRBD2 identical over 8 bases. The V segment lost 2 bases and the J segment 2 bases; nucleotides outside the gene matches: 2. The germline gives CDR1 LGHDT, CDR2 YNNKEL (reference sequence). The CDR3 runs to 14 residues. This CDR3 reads CASSQTSGTYEQYF. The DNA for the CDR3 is TGTGCCAGCAGCCAAACTAGCGGCACCTACGAGCAGTACTTC.

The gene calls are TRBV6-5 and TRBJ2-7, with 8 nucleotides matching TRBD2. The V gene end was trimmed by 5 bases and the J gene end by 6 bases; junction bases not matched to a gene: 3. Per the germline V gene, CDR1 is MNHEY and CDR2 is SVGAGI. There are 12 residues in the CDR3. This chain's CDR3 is CASSSGGGEQYF. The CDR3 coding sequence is TGTGCCAGCAGTAGCGGGGGAGGCGAGCAGTACTTC.